These 29 T cell receptor beta chains came from one sample sequenced in a study of identical twins. TCRdb recomputed calls from the 5' RACE reads with MiXCR, one row per CDR3 protein. The table has some 250,000 distinct CDR3 sequences, over 5.5% seen once. These data were likewise used in another study, on T cells expressing NK-cell markers.

The sequenced sample consisted of CD8+ T cells sorted from blood. The receptors derive from a woman aged 18 to 35 in good health.

The chain is built from TRBV20-1 and TRBJ2-7, with 12 nucleotides matching TRBD2. Germline CDR1 and CDR2: DFQATT and SNEGSKA (reference sequence). J gave up 0 bases and V 2 bases, and 2 bases lay outside the gene matches. The CDR3 is 15 amino acids. The CDR3 region is CSARTSGRPSYEQYF. CDR3 nucleotide sequence: TGCAGTGCTAGAACTAGCGGGAGGCCCTCCTACGAGCAGTACTTC.

The chain is built from TRBV7-6 and TRBJ2-1; D may be TRBD1 or TRBD2 (5 bases each). Germline loops: CDR1 SGHVS, CDR2 FNYEAQ. CDR3 size: 18 residues. Trimming cost V 5 bases and J 2 bases, with 22 bases left between them. The CDR3 DNA reads as TGTGCCAGCAGCAAGGGGAAGACGGACTCCAACCCCTACAATGAGCAGTTCTTC. Protein product: CASSKGKTDSNPYNEQFF.

This clonotype was counted between two and nine times. V and J are TRBV6-2 or TRBV6-3 and TRBJ2-7; perhaps TRBD1 as D (6 bases). Germline V gene data show CDR1 as MNHEY and CDR2 as SVGEGT. V dropped 3 bases and J dropped 6 bases, with 12 bases sitting between them. The CDR3 contains 13 residues. The CDR3 loop reads CASSYGGRSEQYF. CDR3 nucleotide sequence: TGTGCCAGCAGTTATGGGGGCCGTTCCGAGCAGTACTTC.

The J gene is TRBJ2-2, the V gene TRBV20-1, with D perhaps TRBD1 or TRBD2 (6 bases each). This CDR3 contains 12 residues. The V end lost 5 bases, the J end lost 7 bases, and 11 bases lay between the germline ends. The V gene's germline CDR1 is DFQATT and CDR2 SNEGSKA (reference sequence). CDR3 in DNA: TGCAGTGCTCAAGAGGGGGGCGGGGAGCTGTTTTTT. Residues: CSAQEGGGELFF.

Many counts were recorded for this clonotype. V usage is TRBV5-1 and J usage is TRBJ2-1, with unresolved D. The germline gives CDR1 SGHRS, CDR2 YFSETQ. With 6 bases removed from V and 7 bases from J, the gap between germline ends came to 11 bases. The CDR3 has 12 amino acids. CDR3 sequence reads: CASTEMANEQFF. The CDR3 DNA sequence: TGCGCCAGCACCGAGATGGCAAATGAGCAGTTCTTC. The whole variable domain, remainder taken from reference TRBV5-1 and TRBJ2-1, is KAGVTQTPRYLIKTRGQQVTLSCSPISGHRSVSWYQQTPGQGLQFLFEYFSETQRNKGNFPGRFSGRQFSNSRSEMNVSTLELGDSALYLCASTEMANEQFFGPGTRLTVL.

This clonotype was counted many times. The rearrangement joins TRBV5-1 to TRBJ1-1; 7 positions agree with TRBD1. This CDR3 has 14 amino acids. V was pared by 3 bases and J by 1 base, with 3 bases of the junction left unmatched. Germline V gene lookup returns CDR1 SGHRS and CDR2 YFSETQ. CDR3 coding DNA: TGCGCCAGCAGCTATGCAGGGGGGAACACTGAAGCTTTCTTT. Translated, it gives CASSYAGGNTEAFF.

This chain joins TRBV11-2 and TRBJ2-1; 7 nucleotides align to TRBD2. This CDR3 is built from 17 residues. The J segment lost 9 bases and the V segment lost 8 bases, leaving 22 bases of the junction unmatched. Germline assignment: CDR1 SGHAT and CDR2 FQNNGV. The CDR3 bases are TGTGCCAGCCGAGGGACTAAAGGTCGGGGATTGGGGGGTGAGCAGTTCTTC. Translated, it gives CASRGTKGRGLGGEQFF.

This clonotype has at least ten counts. The chain has TRBV12-3 or TRBV12-4 and TRBJ2-5, with D possibly matching TRBD2 (6 bases). CDR3 length: 14 residues. V was shortened by 6 bases and J by 3 bases, with 14 bases between the two germline ends. The DNA of the CDR3 is TGTGCCAGCAGGGATAGCGGTACTAAAGAGACCCAGTACTTC. Encoded protein: CASRDSGTKETQYF.

This clonotype showed up just a few times. The CDR3 reads CASNGGGRAPNEQFF. In nucleotides, the CDR3 is TGTGCCAGCAATGGAGGCGGGAGGGCCCCAAATGAGCAGTTCTTC. The V call is TRBV2, the J call TRBJ2-1; 9 bases align to TRBD2. Looked up from germline, CDR1 is SNHLY and CDR2 is FYNNEI. CDR3 length: 15 residues. J lost 7 bases, V lost 7 bases, and 11 bases had no gene match.

V is TRBV7-8 and J is TRBJ2-7; no definite D call. This CDR3 is 13 amino acids long. Germline V lookup: CDR1 SGHVS, CDR2 FQNEAQ. V shed 3 bases and J shed 4 bases, with 10 bases lying between them. This chain's CDR3 is CASSFRLTYEQYF. The CDR3 DNA is TGTGCCAGCAGCTTTCGGCTAACTTACGAGCAGTACTTC.

With regard to this clonotype: The junction differs from germline at one of its ends, possibly a read error. This chain uses TRBV5-5 with TRBJ1-4, with D perhaps matching TRBD1 (5 bases). CDR1 and CDR2 (germline): SGHKS, YYEKEE (reference sequence). This CDR3 has 13 residues. This chain's CDR3 is CAISLGQVAELFF. Here the CDR3 DNA reads TGTGCCATCAGCTTGGGGCAGGTGGCGGAACTGTTTTTT.

The chain is built from TRBV12-3 or TRBV12-4 and TRBJ2-2, with 10 bases identical to TRBD2. This CDR3 contains 17 residues. Trimming took 11 bases from V and 1 from J; bases not matched to a gene: 13. The CDR3 DNA sequence: TGTGCCTTCAGTTGGGATAGCGGGGGGCTGAACACCGGGGAGCTGTTTTTT. This sequence encodes CAFSWDSGGLNTGELFF.

At least ten counts were recorded for this clonotype. The genes are TRBV12-3 or TRBV12-4 and TRBJ2-4; D gene ambiguous. V was clipped by 3 bases and J by 2 bases, with 14 bases between them. The CDR3 contains 16 residues. CDR3 coding DNA: TGTGCCAGCAGTTTGGTTTCCCAAGGACCCAAAAACATTCAGTACTTC. Translation: CASSLVSQGPKNIQYF.

This clonotype was recorded a few times. The rearrangement links TRBV15 to TRBJ1-1, with unresolved D. Trimming shortened V by 1 base and J by 1 base, and 7 bases separated the two germline ends. Germline-derived CDR1 and CDR2 are LNHNV and YYDKDF (reference sequence). The CDR3 runs to 14 residues. In nucleotides, the CDR3 is TGTGCCACCAGCAGAGGGGTTGGGAACACTGAAGCTTTCTTT. Its protein is CATSRGVGNTEAFF.

This clonotype was recorded many times. The chain links TRBV5-1 to TRBJ2-1; D is perhaps TRBD2 (6 bases). The ends were cut back, 4 bases at V and 4 bases at J, with 12 bases in the middle. Germline values: CDR1 SGHRS, CDR2 YFSETQ. This CDR3 contains 14 residues. Here the CDR3 reads CASSPGLLYNEQFF. DNA for the CDR3: TGCGCCAGCAGCCCGGGACTTCTGTACAATGAGCAGTTCTTC.

Only a few counts were recorded for this clonotype. V usage is TRBV29-1 and J usage is TRBJ2-1; 11 bases map to TRBD2. V lost 3 bases to trimming and J lost 9 bases; unmatched junction nucleotides: 7. This CDR3 contains 14 residues. Per the germline V gene, CDR1 is SQVTM and CDR2 is ANQGSEA. This chain's CDR3 is CSVDLLAGVIEQFF. The CDR3 DNA reads as TGCAGCGTTGATCTACTAGCGGGAGTGATTGAGCAGTTCTTC.

This clonotype was detected many times. This chain connects TRBV7-9 to TRBJ2-3; D remains ambiguous. CDR1 and CDR2 (germline): SEHNR, FQNEAQ (reference sequence). The CDR3 has 13 amino acids. V was shortened by 6 bases and J by 6 bases, with 13 bases between the two germline ends. The CDR3 DNA reads TGTGCCAGCAGGGGGTACAATAAGGATACGCAGTATTTT. This sequence encodes CASRGYNKDTQYF. Full variable domain (outside the CDR3, taken from reference TRBV7-9 and TRBJ2-3): DTGVSQNPRHKITKRGQNVTFRCDPISEHNRLYWYRQTLGQGPEFLTYFQNEAQLEKSRLLSDRFSAERPKGSFSTLEIQRTEQGDSAMYLCASRGYNKDTQYFGPGTRLTVL.

This clonotype was seen at least ten times. The V gene is TRBV12-3 or TRBV12-4, the J gene TRBJ2-5, with D unresolved. The V end was cut by 3 bases, the J end by 4 bases, with 9 bases between. The CDR3 sequence is 13 residues long. CDR3 DNA sequence: TGTGCCAGCAGTTTTGATGGTGGAGAGACCCAGTACTTC. This gives the protein CASSFDGGETQYF.

V usage is TRBV4-3 and J usage is TRBJ2-2; TRBD2 is a possible D gene (6 bases). Trimming pared 2 bases from V and 5 bases from J, leaving 15 bases between. Germline assignment: CDR1 LGHNA and CDR2 YSLEER. The CDR3 is 16 residues long. The CDR3 DNA follows: TGCGCCAGCAGCCAACTCGCGGGGCCGACAACCGGGGAGCTGTTTTTT. Translation gives CASSQLAGPTTGELFF.

The V gene is TRBV12-3 or TRBV12-4, the J gene TRBJ2-5; D may be TRBD1 (7 bases). V was trimmed by 5 bases and J by 5 bases, leaving 15 bases between them. This CDR3 is 14 amino acids long. The CDR3 DNA follows: TGTGCCAGCAGTCCAAAACCAGGGGGGGAGACCCAGTACTTC. This translates into CASSPKPGGETQYF.

A few counts support this clonotype. The CDR3 sequence: CASTLGGRSLEQFF. The CDR3 DNA reads TGTGCCAGTACCCTTGGCGGGAGATCCCTTGAGCAGTTCTTC. The chain recombines TRBV19 with TRBJ2-1; 7 bases align to TRBD2. Per germline, CDR1 LNHDA and CDR2 SQIVND (reference sequence). Trimming at V came to 7 bases and at J to 9 bases, leaving 12 bases not matched to a gene. This CDR3 has 14 residues.

V gene TRBV12-3 or TRBV12-4 combines with J gene TRBJ2-7; D is unclear. Trimming shortened V by 3 bases and J by 3 bases, and 12 bases separated the two germline ends. The CDR3 loop spans 14 amino acids. The CDR3 here is CASSFNLGYYEQYF. The DNA for the CDR3 is TGTGCCAGCAGTTTCAACCTGGGGTACTACGAGCAGTACTTC.

This clonotype was observed a handful of times. One end of the junction varies from germline; a read error may be responsible. This chain uses TRBV25-1 with TRBJ2-7; D remains unclear. The CDR3 covers 11 residues. From germline, CDR1 is MGHDK and CDR2 SYGVNS. The CDR3 region is CASSEGRRLDF. For the CDR3, the DNA is TGTGCCAGCAGTGAAGGACGTAGACTGGACTTC.

This clonotype was seen only a few times. The chain uses TRBV4-3 and TRBJ2-6; D is unclear. V lost 0 bases and J 0 bases, leaving 12 bases between the germline ends. The length of the CDR3 is 18 residues. CDR1 LGHNA and CDR2 YSLEER come from the germline V gene. CDR3 sequence: CASSQDTSPDSGANVLTF. For the CDR3, the DNA is TGCGCCAGCAGCCAAGATACCTCACCAGACTCTGGGGCCAACGTCCTGACTTTC.

This clonotype was recorded a few times. V and J are TRBV15 and TRBJ2-5; D is ambiguous. The germline V gene encodes CDR1 LNHNV and CDR2 YYDKDF (reference sequence). CDR3 length: 13 residues. V lost 1 base to trimming and J lost 4 bases, with 7 bases between them. The CDR3 is CATSRGVSETQYF. Here the CDR3 DNA reads TGTGCCACCAGCAGAGGAGTTTCAGAGACCCAGTACTTC. The entire variable domain, with the rest obtained from reference TRBV15 and TRBJ2-5, is as follows: DAMVIQNPRYQVTQFGKPVTLSCSQTLNHNVMYWYQQKSSQAPKLLFHYYDKDFNNEADTPDNFQSRRPNTSFCFLDIRSPGLGDTAMYLCATSRGVSETQYFGPGTRLLVL.

A few counts support this clonotype. The genes are TRBV15 and TRBJ2-3, with 10 positions matching TRBD2. CDR1 is LNHNV, CDR2 YYDKDF, per germline (reference sequence). The CDR3 totals 15 residues. V was pared by 1 base and J by 5 bases, with 3 bases of the junction left unmatched. The CDR3 loop is CATSRGAGGLDTQYF. For the CDR3, the DNA is TGTGCCACCAGCAGAGGAGCGGGGGGGTTAGATACGCAGTATTTT.

This clonotype has only a few counts. J is TRBJ1-1 and V is TRBV20-1, with D uncertain. V gave up 5 bases and J gave up 2 bases, with 15 bases separating them. The CDR3 has 14 residues. CDR1 and CDR2 (germline): DFQATT, SNEGSKA (reference sequence). This CDR3 reads CSAFTMAENTEAFF. The DNA of the CDR3 is TGCAGTGCTTTCACTATGGCCGAAAACACTGAAGCTTTCTTT.

This clonotype has ten or more counts. The chain employs TRBV14 and TRBJ2-7; the D gene is possibly TRBD2 (5 bases). This CDR3 region has 14 residues. The V and J ends lost 3 bases and 4 bases respectively, with 13 bases between them. Per germline, CDR1 SGHDN and CDR2 FVKESK. This CDR3 is CASSHPRDKYEQYF. In DNA, the CDR3 is TGTGCCAGCAGCCATCCCCGGGATAAATACGAGCAGTACTTC.

The gene calls are TRBV20-1 and TRBJ1-5; D is perhaps TRBD1 (6 bases). Germline assignment: CDR1 DFQATT and CDR2 SNEGSKA (reference sequence). The CDR3 sequence is 13 residues long. Trimming removed 8 bases from V and 6 bases from J, with 17 bases in between. This CDR3 is CSTGGLIRQPQHF. CDR3 nucleotides: TGCAGTACCGGGGGGCTAATACGTCAGCCCCAGCATTTT.